This entry is about one T cell receptor beta chain. Via MiXCR, TCRdb re-called the RT-PCR reads, giving one row per CDR3 protein. The sample yields hundreds of thousands of distinct CDR3 sequences, approximately 10% seen once. Germline lookup yields CDR1 SGHTA and CDR2 FQGNSA. V lost 1 base and J lost 3, with 9 bases in between. The CDR3 sequence is 15 residues long. This sample was included in a study of response to subunit inactivated influenza vaccine. Separately, the same data were catalogued under a study of T cells expressing NK-cell markers. From that report: UMIs were included in TCR beta cDNA generated by 5'RACE template switching.

J is TRBJ1-4 and V is TRBV7-2; unclear D gene. The receptor was isolated from a man aged 50-59 years who received an inactivated influenza vaccine. The sample consisted of PBMCs from blood, taken on the day of vaccination. The CDR3 loop is CASSLVGAANEKLFF. The CDR3 region has the DNA TGTGCCAGCAGCTTAGTGGGAGCGGCTAATGAAAAACTGTTTTTT.